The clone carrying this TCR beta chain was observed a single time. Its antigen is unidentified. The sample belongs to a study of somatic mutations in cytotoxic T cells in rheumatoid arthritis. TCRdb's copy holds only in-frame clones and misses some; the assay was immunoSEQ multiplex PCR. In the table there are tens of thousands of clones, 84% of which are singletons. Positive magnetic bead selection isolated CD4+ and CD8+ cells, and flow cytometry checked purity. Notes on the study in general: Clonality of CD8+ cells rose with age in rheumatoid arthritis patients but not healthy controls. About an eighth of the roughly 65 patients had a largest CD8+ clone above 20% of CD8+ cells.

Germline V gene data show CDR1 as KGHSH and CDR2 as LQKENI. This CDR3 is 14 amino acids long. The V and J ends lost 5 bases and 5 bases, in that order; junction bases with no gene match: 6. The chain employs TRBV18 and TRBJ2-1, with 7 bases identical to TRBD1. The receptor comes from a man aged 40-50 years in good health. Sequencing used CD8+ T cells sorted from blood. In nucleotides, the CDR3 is TGTGCCAGCTCATTCCGGGACAGAGACAATGAGCAGTTCTTC. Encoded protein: CASSFRDRDNEQFF.